Presented here are 8 T cell receptor beta chains from one specimen sequenced in a study of PD-1 blockade in mismatch repair-deficient tumors. Only in-frame clones appear in the TCRdb table, and some are missing; sequencing was by immunoSEQ multiplex PCR. This table holds about 51,000 clones, 78% found once. The sequencing used peripheral blood, collected 4 weeks after starting pembrolizumab. The origin of the receptors is an adult with mismatch repair-deficient cancer.

The chain recombines TRBV9 with TRBJ2-7; 9 bases agree with TRBD1. CDR1 is SGDLS and CDR2 is YYNGEE in the germline V gene. The CDR3 has 14 residues. The V gene end was trimmed by 3 bases and the J gene end by 3 bases; junction bases not matched to a gene: 4. The CDR3, as DNA: TGTGCCAGCAGCGAGGGACAGGGTATCTACGAGCAGTACTTC. It specifies CASSEGQGIYEQYF.

In its sample, this clone was seen a few times. J is TRBJ2-1 and V is TRBV5-6; tentatively, D is TRBD1 or TRBD2 (5 bases each). This CDR3 has 15 amino acids. V gave up 1 base and J gave up 2 bases, with 10 bases separating them. Germline CDR1 reads SGHDT; CDR2 reads YYEEEE. CDR3 protein: CASSLKGSPYNEQFF. Here the CDR3 DNA reads TGTGCCAGCAGCTTGAAGGGGAGCCCCTACAATGAGCAGTTCTTC. Full variable domain (outside the CDR3, taken from reference TRBV5-6 and TRBJ2-1): DAGVTQSPTHLIKTRGQQVTLRCSPKSGHDTVSWYQQALGQGPQFIFQYYEEEERQRGNFPDRFSGHQFPNYSSELNVNALLLGDSALYLCASSLKGSPYNEQFFGPGTRLTVL.

V gene TRBV9 combines with J gene TRBJ2-7, with D tentatively TRBD1 or TRBD2 (6 bases each). In germline, CDR1 is SGDLS, CDR2 YYNGEE. Between the trimmed V and J ends, which lost 3 bases and 5 bases, there was a span of 33 bases. The CDR3 covers 20 residues. The CDR3 is CASSASIFGGQPHGTHEQYF. The DNA of the CDR3 is TGTGCCAGCAGCGCCTCCATTTTTGGGGGGCAACCCCATGGGACCCACGAGCAGTACTTC.

The CDR3 DNA reads as TGCGCCAGCAGCGTAGGTTACTCGGGGGGTATCCAAGAGACCCAGTACTTC. This codes for CASSVGYSGGIQETQYF. V gene TRBV5-1 combines with J gene TRBJ2-5; TRBD2 aligns across 7 bases. The CDR3 is 17 residues long. The V gene's germline CDR1 is SGHRS and CDR2 YFSETQ. The V gene end was trimmed by 4 bases and the J gene end by 1 base; junction bases not matched to a gene: 13.

This chain joins TRBV11-3 and TRBJ2-5, with TRBD1 matching 7 bases. The germline gives CDR1 SGHNT, CDR2 YENEEA. With V trimmed by 3 bases and J by 6 bases, 7 bases remained unmatched. The CDR3 length is 14 residues. The CDR3: CASSFPSRGKTQYF. In nucleotides, the CDR3 is TGTGCCAGCAGCTTTCCATCCAGGGGGAAGACCCAGTACTTC.

The chain couples TRBV5-6 to TRBJ2-3; 14 bases match TRBD2. V was clipped by 4 bases and J by 5 bases; unmatched bases: 6. CDR1 and CDR2 (germline): SGHDT, YYEEEE. The length of the CDR3 is 16 residues. CDR3 in amino acids: CASSPRTSGRKDTQYF. The DNA for the CDR3 is TGTGCCAGCAGCCCACGGACTAGCGGGAGGAAAGATACGCAGTATTTT.

The rearrangement links TRBV15 to TRBJ1-3, with a tentative D call TRBD1 (6 bases). CDR1 is LNHNV and CDR2 is YYDKDF in the germline V gene (reference sequence). CDR3 length equals 16 residues. V shed 1 base and J shed 2 bases, with 12 bases lying between them. CDR3 in amino acids: CATSRGYRVAGNTIYF. CDR3 bases: TGTGCCACCAGCAGAGGATACAGGGTAGCTGGAAACACCATATATTTT. Using reference TRBV15 and TRBJ1-3 for the parts outside the CDR3, the full variable domain is DAMVIQNPRYQVTQFGKPVTLSCSQTLNHNVMYWYQQKSSQAPKLLFHYYDKDFNNEADTPDNFQSRRPNTSFCFLDIRSPGLGDTAMYLCATSRGYRVAGNTIYFGEGSWLTVV.

The chain has TRBV7-9 and TRBJ2-1, with TRBD2 matching over 11 bases. This CDR3 contains 18 residues. With 4 bases clipped from V and 9 bases from J, the junction kept 17 bases outside the gene matches. CDR1 is SEHNR and CDR2 is FQNEAQ in the germline V gene (reference sequence). CDR3 bases: TGTGCCAGCAGCTCCTCACCTCGGACTAGCGGGTGGCGGACTGAGCAGTTCTTC. It is translated as CASSSSPRTSGWRTEQFF.